This T cell receptor (beta chain) comes out of a study of shared clonotypes between healthy human individuals (dated by TCRdb to the early 2020s). About the investigation overall: The cohort included three men and a couple of women between 18 and 49 years of age. To estimate repertoire size and how much clonotype sharing occurs between individuals, the study deeply sequenced the blood TCR repertoires of about five healthy adults. To increase sequencing depth and limit assay-specific biases, different laboratories used diverse techniques to prepare libraries and sequence TCR repertoires. For each donor, CD4 naive and CD4 memory were each run on three plates, CD8 naive on two plates, and CD8 memory on one plate. Per donor, leukapheresis produced somewhere between about 0.9 and 9 billion PBMCs.

TCR CDR3 regions were amplified from genomic DNA by multiplex PCR using the deep immunoSEQ assay. For each cell subset, the extracted genomic DNA was distributed evenly across all wells of several immunoSEQ 96-well plates, and each plate served as one replicate. For sorted subsets, about 0.2 ug genomic DNA, equal to tens of thousands of T cell genomes, was loaded into each replicate PCR. The purified libraries were quantified using a Qubit 3.0 fluorometer, sized with a Bioanalyzer 2100, and then quantified again using the KAPA Library Quantification kit. Every immunoSEQ 96-well plate was sequenced on a separate single-read 150-cycle Illumina NextSeq 550 flow cell. In the source study's methods: Because the immunoSEQ output held only junctional sequences and lacked quality scores, the filtering could not match the filtering applied to full-length reads. Sequences were annotated with PyIR, a Python wrapper for IgBLAST v1.9, and V/J genes and CDR3 were assigned using IMGT germline references. Any read was removed if the V/J assignment was weak (E-value above 1e-6), the CDR3 was missing, or the read contained stop codons, out-of-frame junctions, or ambiguous translated residues. A V3J clonotype was defined by an identical inferred V gene, J gene, and CDR3 amino acid sequence. The percentage overlap between two repertoires was calculated by dividing the number of shared unique clonotypes by the size of the smaller repertoire. Repertoire richness was assessed with RTK rarefaction, the Chao1 estimator, and Recon v2.1 estimates of unobserved clonotypes. Generation probabilities were computed with OLGA for all TCRbeta clonotypes obtained by the gDNA method from several donors. TCRdb limited this immuneACCESS table to in-frame rearrangements with V and J called. A share of clones is missing; checked studies link under half to unresolved V genes, and the rest is unexplained. D and trimming come from the DNA, and the V and J calls and clone size come from that table. The sample includes 2 million to 2.5 million clones, with approximately 95% observed a single time. About 0.39% of the sample rests with the top ten.

Study-wide findings and limitations: When four donors were compared, the shared fraction of clonotypes was about 5% for naive CD4, around 4% for naive CD8, 2% to 2.5% for memory CD4, and less than 0.5% for memory CD8. Sampling was limited to blood, and TCR repertoires in tissue likely differ from TCR repertoires in blood. Rarefaction of sorted-subset datasets indicated incomplete sequencing despite the large sequencing depth. Larger estimated clonotype richness was generally found for naive subsets than for memory subsets. Because the study included a small number of donors, the genetic and exposure-history diversity represented was limited. Pairwise subsampling indicated that sequencing depth was expected to affect the degree of clonotype sharing among donors. Higher generation probabilities were observed for clonotypes shared by all four sorted-subset donors than for non-shared clonotypes.

Donors were healthy HIV-negative adults with no recently reported acute infections or vaccinations. Every donor was a Caucasian adult living in Nashville, Tennessee, USA. CD4+ T cells were enriched by magnetic negative selection, after which naive cells were positively selected on CD45RA and the negative fraction was taken as the memory subset. Blood was collected by leukapheresis, and PBMCs were isolated by Ficoll-Histopaque density gradient centrifugation and then cryopreserved in liquid nitrogen vapor phase. Analytical flow cytometry was used to check the purity and quantity of each magnetically sorted T cell population. Genomic DNA was isolated from each sorted fraction and quantified by UV absorbance on a Nanodrop 2000c. Including the terminal cysteine and phenylalanine, the CDR3 comprises 12 residues. Just the 36-base CDR3 DNA is kept, in frame starting at base 1. The germline V gene sets CDR1 to SQVTM and CDR2 to ANQGSEA. The V end gives up 5 bases and the J end 5 bases, leaving 5 bases in the junction not matched to a gene.

As for this clone: Its antigen remains undetermined. No base quality values were provided; no much bigger clone lies one nucleotide off.

The chain was built from TRBV29-1 and TRBJ2-5; 7 junctional bases match TRBD1. Source material: naive CD4+ T cells from PBMCs. The sample's cell subset or site label is to be understood as: CD45RA+ positively selected. The TCR sequence derives from a young man in good health. Some clones in this sample may be carry-over from other donors' samples. The CDR3 amino acid sequence is: CSVRQGSETQYF. The sequenced DNA: TGCAGCGTTCGACAGGGATCGGAGACCCAGTACTTC. The entire variable domain, with the stretches around the CDR3 drawn from the reference TRBV29-1 and TRBJ2-5 proteins, is SAVISQKPSRDICQRGTSLTIQCQVDSQVTMMFWYRQQPGQSLTLIATANQGSEATYESGFVIDKFPISRPNLTFSTLTVSNMSPEDSSIYLCSVRQGSETQYFGPGTRLLVL.